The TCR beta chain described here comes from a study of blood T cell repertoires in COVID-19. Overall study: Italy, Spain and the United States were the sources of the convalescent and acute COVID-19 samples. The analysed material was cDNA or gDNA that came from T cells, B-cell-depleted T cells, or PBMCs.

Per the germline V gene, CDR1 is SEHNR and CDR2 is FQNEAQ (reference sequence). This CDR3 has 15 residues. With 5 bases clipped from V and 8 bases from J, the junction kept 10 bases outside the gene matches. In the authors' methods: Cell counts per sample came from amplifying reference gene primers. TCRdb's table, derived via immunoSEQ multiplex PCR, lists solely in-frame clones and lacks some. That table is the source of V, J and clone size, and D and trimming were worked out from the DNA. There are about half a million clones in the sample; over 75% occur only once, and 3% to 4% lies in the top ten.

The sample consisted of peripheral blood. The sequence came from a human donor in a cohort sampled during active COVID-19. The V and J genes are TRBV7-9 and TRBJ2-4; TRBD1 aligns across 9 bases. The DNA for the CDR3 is TGTGCCAGCAGCGCCTGGACAGGGGCTGCGGACATTCAGTACTTC. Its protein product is CASSAWTGAADIQYF.